These 7 T cell receptor beta chains were all obtained from the same sample, sequenced in a study of T cells in Graves' hyperthyroidism and ophthalmopathy. What was amplified from RNA transcripts were TCR beta CDR3 regions. Using the HTBI primer set, a first-round RT-PCR was run on the TCR CDR3. TCRdb independently ran MiXCR on the multiplex PCR reads; one entry per CDR3 protein. The data show 300,000 to 400,000 distinct CDR3 sequences, with 11% to 15% seen just once and 20% to 25% held by the top ten. The sample was blood. Receptors originate from a woman aged 25-40 years with Graves' hyperthyroidism.

This clonotype has ten or more counts. The chain has TRBV10-3 and TRBJ2-7; tentatively, D is TRBD1 or TRBD2 (5 bases each). This CDR3 is built from 13 residues. Germline CDR1 reads ENHRY; CDR2 reads SYGVKD. V was trimmed by 4 bases and J by 6 bases, leaving 13 bases between them. The CDR3 here is CAISGNRDREQYF. The CDR3 nucleotides read TGTGCCATCAGTGGGAATCGGGACCGCGAGCAGTACTTC.

This clonotype has just a few counts. The V call is TRBV27, the J call TRBJ2-7; TRBD1 aligns across 10 bases. Germline V lookup: CDR1 MNHEY, CDR2 SMNVEV (reference sequence). V lost 0 bases to trimming and J lost 3 bases; unmatched junction nucleotides: 5. CDR3 length equals 16 residues. The CDR3 DNA reads TGTGCCAGCAGTTTATCGGGGACAGGGGAGGACTACGAGCAGTACTTC. Protein: CASSLSGTGEDYEQYF.

This clonotype was counted many times. The CDR3 reads CASLTHGAPDTIYF. CDR3 in DNA: TGTGCCAGCCTCACACATGGGGCCCCAGATACCATATATTTT. The V and J genes are TRBV28 and TRBJ1-3; D might be TRBD1 (5 bases). V lost 8 bases and J 10 bases, leaving 21 bases between the germline ends. Per germline, CDR1 MDHEN and CDR2 SYDVKM. The CDR3 is 14 residues long.

This clonotype was detected a few times. This chain uses TRBV30 with TRBJ2-7; a possible D gene is TRBD2 (5 bases). Germline CDR1 and CDR2: GTSNPN and SVGIG (reference sequence). This CDR3 is 16 amino acids long. The V and J ends lost 1 base and 3 bases respectively, with 19 bases between them. CDR3 sequence (DNA): TGTGCCTGGAGTGATCCGGGGTCCAGAAGCCTCTACGAGCAGTACTTC. Protein sequence: CAWSDPGSRSLYEQYF.

The sample holds many counts of this clonotype. This chain links TRBV7-2 with TRBJ2-7, with unresolved D. Germline V CDR1 and CDR2: SGHTA, FQGNSA. This CDR3 region has 13 residues. V lost 5 bases to trimming and J lost 5 bases, with 13 bases between them. CDR3 in DNA: TGTGCCAGCAGCCTACGGAACGGTCACGAGCAGTACTTC. This sequence encodes CASSLRNGHEQYF.

Concerning this clonotype: The conserved phenylalanine or tryptophan normally closing the CDR3 is absent here, so this likely arose from a read error. This chain connects TRBV20-1 to TRBJ2-4; 11 bases fit TRBD2. The CDR3 runs 18 residues. Germline-derived CDR1 and CDR2 are DFQATT and SNEGSKA (reference sequence). V lost 1 base, J lost 0 bases, and 8 bases stayed unmatched. CDR3 bases: TGCAGTGCTAGAGGGGTAGCGGGAGGGCCAGGAGCCAAAAACATTCAGTACATC. Translating gives CSARGVAGGPGAKNIQYI.

This clonotype was detected only a few times. A single base separates this from a much larger clone, so it may be a read error. The V call is TRBV2, the J call TRBJ1-6; unclear D gene. CDR3 size: 13 residues. V lost 2 bases and J 11 bases, leaving 10 bases between the germline ends. Germline V CDR1 and CDR2: SNHLY, FYNNEI. The CDR3 DNA sequence: TGTGCCAGCAGTGAACCTCCCCACCCACCCCTCCACTTT. Protein: CASSEPPHPPLHF. Complete variable domain (other parts from reference TRBV2 and TRBJ1-6): EPEVTQTPSHQVTQMGQEVILRCVPISNHLYFYWYRQILGQKVEFLVSFYNNEISEKSEIFDDQFSVERPDGSNFTLKIRSTKLEDSAMYFCASSEPPHPPLHFGNGTRLTVT.